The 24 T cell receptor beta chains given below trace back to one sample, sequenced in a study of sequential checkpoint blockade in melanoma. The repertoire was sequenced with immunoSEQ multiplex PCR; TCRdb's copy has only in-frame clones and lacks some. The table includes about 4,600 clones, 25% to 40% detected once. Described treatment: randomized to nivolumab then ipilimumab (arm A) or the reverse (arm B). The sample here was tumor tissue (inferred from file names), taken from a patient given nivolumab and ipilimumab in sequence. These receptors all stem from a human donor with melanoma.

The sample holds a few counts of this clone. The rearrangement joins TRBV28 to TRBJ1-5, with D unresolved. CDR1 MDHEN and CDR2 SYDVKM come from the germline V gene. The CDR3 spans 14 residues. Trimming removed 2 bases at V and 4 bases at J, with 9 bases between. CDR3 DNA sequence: TGTGCCAGCAGTTTACCGGTAGGGAATCAGCCCCAGCATTTT. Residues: CASSLPVGNQPQHF.

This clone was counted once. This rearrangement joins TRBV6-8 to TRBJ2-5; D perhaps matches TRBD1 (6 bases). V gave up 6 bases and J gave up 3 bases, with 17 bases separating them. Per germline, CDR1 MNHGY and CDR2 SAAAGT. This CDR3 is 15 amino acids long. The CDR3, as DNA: TGTGCCAGCAGGTCGCAGGGACAAGTTAAAGAGACCCAGTACTTC. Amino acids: CASRSQGQVKETQYF.

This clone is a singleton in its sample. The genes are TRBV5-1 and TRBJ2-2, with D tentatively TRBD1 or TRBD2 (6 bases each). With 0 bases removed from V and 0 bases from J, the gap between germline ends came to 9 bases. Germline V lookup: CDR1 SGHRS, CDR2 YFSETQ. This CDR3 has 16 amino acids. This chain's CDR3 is CASSLEGGPNTGELFF. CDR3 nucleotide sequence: TGCGCCAGCAGCTTGGAGGGGGGACCGAACACCGGGGAGCTGTTTTTT.

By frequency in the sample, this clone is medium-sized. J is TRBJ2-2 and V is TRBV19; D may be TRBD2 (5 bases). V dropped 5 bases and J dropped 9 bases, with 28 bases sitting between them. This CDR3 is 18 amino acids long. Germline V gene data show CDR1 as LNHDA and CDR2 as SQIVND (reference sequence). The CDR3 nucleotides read TGTGCCAGTAGTCCTCCCGTCCGACGACTACCGTCAGACCGGGAGCTGTTTTTT. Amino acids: CASSPPVRRLPSDRELFF.

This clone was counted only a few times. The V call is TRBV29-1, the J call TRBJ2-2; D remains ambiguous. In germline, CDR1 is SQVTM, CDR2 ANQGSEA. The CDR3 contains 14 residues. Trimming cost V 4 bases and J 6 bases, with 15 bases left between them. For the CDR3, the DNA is TGCAGCGTTGGCATTTCAGCTGCTCCCGGGGAGCTGTTTTTT. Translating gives CSVGISAAPGELFF.

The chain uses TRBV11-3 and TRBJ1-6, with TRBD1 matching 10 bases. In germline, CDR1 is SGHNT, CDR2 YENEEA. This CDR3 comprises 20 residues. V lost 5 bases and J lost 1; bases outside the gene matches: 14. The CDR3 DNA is TGTGCCAGCAGCCAACCTTCCGGGACAGGGGCGGGATCCTATAATTCACCCCTCCACTTT. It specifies CASSQPSGTGAGSYNSPLHF.

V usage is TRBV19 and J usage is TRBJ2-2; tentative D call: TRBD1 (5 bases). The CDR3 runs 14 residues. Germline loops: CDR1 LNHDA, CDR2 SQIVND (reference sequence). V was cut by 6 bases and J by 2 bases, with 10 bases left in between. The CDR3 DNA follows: TGTGCCAGTAGGCAGGGCCCCAACACCGGGGAGCTGTTTTTT. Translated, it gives CASRQGPNTGELFF.

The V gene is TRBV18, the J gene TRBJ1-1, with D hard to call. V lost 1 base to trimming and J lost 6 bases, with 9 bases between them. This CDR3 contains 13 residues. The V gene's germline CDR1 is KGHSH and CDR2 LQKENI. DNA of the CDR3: TGTGCCAGCTCACCACAGACAATGGCTGAAGCTTTCTTT. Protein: CASSPQTMAEAFF.

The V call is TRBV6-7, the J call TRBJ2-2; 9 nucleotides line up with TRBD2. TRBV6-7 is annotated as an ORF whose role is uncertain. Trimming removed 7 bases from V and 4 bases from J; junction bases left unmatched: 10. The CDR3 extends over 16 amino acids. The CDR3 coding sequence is TGTGCCAGCACTGATGGGGCTAGCGGGGTCACCGGGGAGCTGTTTTTT. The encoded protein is CASTDGASGVTGELFF.

CDR3 in DNA: TGTGCCTGGAGTGTATTGGGAGATTGGAACACTGAAGCTTTCTTT. Translation gives CAWSVLGDWNTEAFF. The V and J genes are TRBV30 and TRBJ1-1; D not resolved. From germline, CDR1 is GTSNPN and CDR2 SVGIG (reference sequence). CDR3 size: 15 residues. V gave up 0 bases and J gave up 1 base, with 12 bases separating them.

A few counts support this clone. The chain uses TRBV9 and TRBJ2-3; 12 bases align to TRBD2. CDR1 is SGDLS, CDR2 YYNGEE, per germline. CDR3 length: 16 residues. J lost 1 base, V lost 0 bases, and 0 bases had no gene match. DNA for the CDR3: TGTGCCAGCAGCGTAGGACTAGCGGGAGGCACAGATACGCAGTATTTT. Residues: CASSVGLAGGTDTQYF.

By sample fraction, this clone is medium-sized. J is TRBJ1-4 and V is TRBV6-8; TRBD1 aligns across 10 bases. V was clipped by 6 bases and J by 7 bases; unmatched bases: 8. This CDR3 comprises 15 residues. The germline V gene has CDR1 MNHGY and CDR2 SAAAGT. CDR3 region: CASSEPGQGTEKLFF. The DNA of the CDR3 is TGTGCCAGCAGCGAGCCGGGACAGGGGACTGAAAAACTGTTTTTT.

The CDR3 sequence is CAIRPTGESGNTEAFF. The CDR3 DNA is TGTGCCATACGTCCGACAGGGGAATCCGGGAACACTGAAGCTTTCTTT. The genes are TRBV6-7 and TRBJ1-1; 8 positions agree with TRBD1. TRBV6-7 is known as an ORF, though its function is uncertain. The CDR3 has 16 residues. V gave up 10 bases and J gave up 1 base; unmatched junction bases: 14.

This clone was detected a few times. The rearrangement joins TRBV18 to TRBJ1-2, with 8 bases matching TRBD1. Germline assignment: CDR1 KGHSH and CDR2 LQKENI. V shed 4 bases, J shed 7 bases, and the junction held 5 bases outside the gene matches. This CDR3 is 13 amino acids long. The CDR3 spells CASSLDRGRGYTF. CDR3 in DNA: TGTGCCAGCTCACTCGACAGGGGCCGTGGCTACACCTTC.

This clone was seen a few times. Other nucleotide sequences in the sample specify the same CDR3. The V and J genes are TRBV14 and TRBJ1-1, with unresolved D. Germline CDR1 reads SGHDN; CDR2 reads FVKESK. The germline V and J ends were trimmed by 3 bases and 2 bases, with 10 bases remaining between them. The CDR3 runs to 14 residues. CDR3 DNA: TGTGCCAGCAGCCATCGCGGACGCAACACTGAAGCTTTCTTT. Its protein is CASSHRGRNTEAFF. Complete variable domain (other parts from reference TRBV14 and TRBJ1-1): EAGVTQFPSHSVIEKGQTVTLRCDPISGHDNLYWYRRVMGKEIKFLLHFVKESKQDESGMPNNRFLAERTGGTYSTLKVQPAELEDSGVYFCASSHRGRNTEAFFGQGTRLTVV.

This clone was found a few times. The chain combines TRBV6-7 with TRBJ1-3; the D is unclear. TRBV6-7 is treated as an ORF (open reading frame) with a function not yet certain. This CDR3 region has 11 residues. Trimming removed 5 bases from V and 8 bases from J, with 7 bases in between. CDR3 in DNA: TGTGCCAGCAGTGAATGGGACACCATATATTTT. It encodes CASSEWDTIYF.

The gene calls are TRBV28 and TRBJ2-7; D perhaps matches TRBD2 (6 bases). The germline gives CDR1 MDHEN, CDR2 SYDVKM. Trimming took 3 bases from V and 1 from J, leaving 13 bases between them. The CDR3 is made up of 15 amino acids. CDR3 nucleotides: TGTGCCAGCAGTTTCACCGCCGGGACTTCCTACGAGCAGTACTTC. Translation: CASSFTAGTSYEQYF.

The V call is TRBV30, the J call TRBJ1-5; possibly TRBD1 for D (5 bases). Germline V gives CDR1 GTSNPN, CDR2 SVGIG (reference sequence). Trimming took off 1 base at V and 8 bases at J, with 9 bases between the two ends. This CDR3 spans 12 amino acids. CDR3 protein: CAWSEAGKPQHF. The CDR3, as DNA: TGTGCCTGGAGTGAAGCAGGGAAGCCCCAGCATTTT.

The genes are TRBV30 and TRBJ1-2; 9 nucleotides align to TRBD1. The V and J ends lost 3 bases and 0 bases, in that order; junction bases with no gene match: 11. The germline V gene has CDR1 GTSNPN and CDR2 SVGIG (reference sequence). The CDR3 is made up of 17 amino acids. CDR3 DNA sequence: TGTGCCTGGAGGGCCATCAGGACAGGGGCGACTAACTATGGCTACACCTTC. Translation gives CAWRAIRTGATNYGYTF. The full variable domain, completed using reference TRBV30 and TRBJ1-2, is SQTIHQWPATLVQPVGSPLSLECTVEGTSNPNLYWYRQAAGRGLQLLFYSVGIGQISSEVPQNLSASRPQDRQFILSSKKLLLSDSGFYLCAWRAIRTGATNYGYTFGSGTRLTVV.

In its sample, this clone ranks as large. CDR3 loop: CASSSQGPNTGELFF. Here the CDR3 DNA reads TGTGCCAGCAGCTCCCAAGGGCCGAACACCGGGGAGCTGTTTTTT. J is TRBJ2-2 and V is TRBV11-3; D unclear. Germline loops: CDR1 SGHNT, CDR2 YENEEA. The CDR3 has 15 residues. The germline V and J ends were trimmed by 4 bases and 0 bases, with 9 bases remaining between them.

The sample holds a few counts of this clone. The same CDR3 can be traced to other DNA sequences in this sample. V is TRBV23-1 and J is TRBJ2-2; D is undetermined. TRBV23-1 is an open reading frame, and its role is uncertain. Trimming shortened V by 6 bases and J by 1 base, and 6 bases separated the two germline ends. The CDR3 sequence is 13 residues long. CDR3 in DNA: TGCGCCAGCAGCTTGGGGAACACCGGGGAGCTGTTTTTT. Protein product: CASSLGNTGELFF.

The CDR3 bases are TGCGCCAGCAGCTGGGACAGGGGTGTTTATGAGCAGTTCTTC. Its protein product is CASSWDRGVYEQFF. The chain uses TRBV5-1 and TRBJ2-1, with TRBD1 matching over 10 bases. The CDR3 length is 14 residues. After removal of 3 bases from V and 8 bases from J, the junction contained 5 bases not matched to a gene. Germline loops: CDR1 SGHRS, CDR2 YFSETQ.

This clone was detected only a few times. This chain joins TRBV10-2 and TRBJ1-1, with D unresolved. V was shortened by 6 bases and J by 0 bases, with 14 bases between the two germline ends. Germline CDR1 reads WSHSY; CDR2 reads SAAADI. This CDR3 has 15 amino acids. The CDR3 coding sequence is TGCGCCAGCAGCCCCCTTACGGGCATGAACACTGAAGCTTTCTTT. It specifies CASSPLTGMNTEAFF.

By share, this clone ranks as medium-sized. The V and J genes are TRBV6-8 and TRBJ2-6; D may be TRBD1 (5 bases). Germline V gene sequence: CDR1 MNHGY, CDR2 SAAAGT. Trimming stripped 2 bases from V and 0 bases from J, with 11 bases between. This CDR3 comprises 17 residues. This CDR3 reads CASSYRGINSGANVLTF. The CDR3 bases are TGTGCCAGCAGTTACAGGGGAATCAACTCTGGGGCCAACGTCCTGACTTTC.